The 4 T cell receptor beta chains listed next were all sequenced from one sample in a study of blood T cell repertoires in COVID-19. The assay was immunoSEQ multiplex PCR, and TCRdb's table has in-frame clones only and misses some. Here the sample spans about 240,000 clones, 75% to 90% being singletons. Sequencing used peripheral blood. Every receptor here comes from a woman aged 55-69 years with active or convalescent COVID-19.

The chain uses TRBV5-1 and TRBJ2-3, with D uncertain. The CDR3 runs to 13 residues. In germline, CDR1 is SGHRS, CDR2 YFSETQ. V was shortened by 2 bases and J by 3 bases, with 7 bases between the two germline ends. CDR3: CASSFTETDTQYF. The CDR3 DNA reads as TGCGCCAGCAGCTTTACGGAGACAGATACGCAGTATTTT.

The gene calls are TRBV7-9 and TRBJ1-2, with D tentatively TRBD1 (5 bases). V gave up 1 base and J gave up 3 bases, with 15 bases separating them. CDR1 is SEHNR and CDR2 is FQNEAQ in the germline V gene (reference sequence). This CDR3 is built from 16 residues. The chain's CDR3 is CASSLGTDSDYYGYTF. The CDR3 DNA follows: TGTGCCAGCAGCTTAGGAACAGACAGCGACTACTATGGCTACACCTTC.

The chain recombines TRBV29-1 with TRBJ1-1; TRBD1 might be the D (6 bases). Germline V lookup: CDR1 SQVTM, CDR2 ANQGSEA. V lost 5 bases and J 0 bases, leaving 16 bases between the germline ends. The CDR3 spans 15 residues. The chain's CDR3 is CSVFGDNSLNTEAFF. The CDR3 bases are TGCAGCGTTTTTGGGGACAACTCCCTGAACACTGAAGCTTTCTTT.

This clone was detected only a few times. This chain connects TRBV4-2 to TRBJ2-7, with 7 bases lining up with TRBD1. V shed 1 base and J 3 bases; nucleotides not matched to a gene: 3. Germline V gives CDR1 LGHNA, CDR2 YNFKEQ. The CDR3 consists of 14 residues. The CDR3 sequence: CASSQGQGSYEQYF. Here the CDR3 DNA reads TGTGCCAGCAGCCAAGGACAGGGCAGCTACGAGCAGTACTTC.